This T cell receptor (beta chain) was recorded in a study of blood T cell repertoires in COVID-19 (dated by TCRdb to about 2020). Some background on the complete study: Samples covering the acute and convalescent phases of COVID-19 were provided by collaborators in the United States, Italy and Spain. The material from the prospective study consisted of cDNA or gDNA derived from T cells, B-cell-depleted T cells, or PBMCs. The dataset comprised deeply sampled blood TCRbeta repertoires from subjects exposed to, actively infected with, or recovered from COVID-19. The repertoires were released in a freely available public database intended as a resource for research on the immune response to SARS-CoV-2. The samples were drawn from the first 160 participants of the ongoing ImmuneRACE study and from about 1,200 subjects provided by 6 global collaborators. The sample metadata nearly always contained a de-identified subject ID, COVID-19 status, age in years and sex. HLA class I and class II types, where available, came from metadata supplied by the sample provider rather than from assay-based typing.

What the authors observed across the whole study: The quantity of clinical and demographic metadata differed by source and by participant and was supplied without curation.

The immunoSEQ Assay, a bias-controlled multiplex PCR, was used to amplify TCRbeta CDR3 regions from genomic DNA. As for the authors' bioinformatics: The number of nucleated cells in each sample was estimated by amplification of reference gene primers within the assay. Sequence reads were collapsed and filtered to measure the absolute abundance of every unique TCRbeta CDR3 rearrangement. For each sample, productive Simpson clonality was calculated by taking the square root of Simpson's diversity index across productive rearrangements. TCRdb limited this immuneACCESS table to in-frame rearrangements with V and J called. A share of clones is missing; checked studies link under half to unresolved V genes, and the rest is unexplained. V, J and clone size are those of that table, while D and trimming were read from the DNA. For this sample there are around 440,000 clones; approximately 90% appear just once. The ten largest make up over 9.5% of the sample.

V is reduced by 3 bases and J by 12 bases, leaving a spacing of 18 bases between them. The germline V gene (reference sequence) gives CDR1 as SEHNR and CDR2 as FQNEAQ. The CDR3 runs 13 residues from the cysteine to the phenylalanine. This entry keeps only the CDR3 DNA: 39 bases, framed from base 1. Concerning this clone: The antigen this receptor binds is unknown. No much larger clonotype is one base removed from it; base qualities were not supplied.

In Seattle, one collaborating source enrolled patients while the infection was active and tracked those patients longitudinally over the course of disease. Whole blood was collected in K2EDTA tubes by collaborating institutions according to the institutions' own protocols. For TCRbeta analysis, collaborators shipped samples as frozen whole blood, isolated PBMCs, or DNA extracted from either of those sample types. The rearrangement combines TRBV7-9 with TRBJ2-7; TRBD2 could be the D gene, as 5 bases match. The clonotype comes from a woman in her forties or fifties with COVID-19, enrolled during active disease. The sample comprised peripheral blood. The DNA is TGTGCCAGCAGCTTCGGACGGGATCCCGTGCGGTACTTC. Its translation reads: CASSFGRDPVRYF.